The present T cell receptor (beta chain) was sequenced within a study of siplizumab effects on memory and regulatory T cells (dated by TCRdb to about 2019). With respect to the entire study: The study examined how the anti-CD2 antibody siplizumab affects alloreactive T-cell subsets in allogeneic mixed lymphocyte reactions built from human PBMCs.

Here is what the overall study found, with its caveats: Greater diversity appeared to be present in unstimulated naive T cells than in memory T cells, and a substantial contribution to the alloresponse seemed to be made by naive cells. The cumulative frequency of alloreactive sequences traceable to unstimulated CD4+ memory T cells was significantly reduced by siplizumab. Sequences below about 10^-5 frequency were poorly captured, so only a minor fraction of alloreactive clones could be mapped to unstimulated subsets. In reactions with siplizumab, an average of approximately 69% of mappable alloreactive CD4+ clones were Treg-derived, compared with 25% to 30% in control reactions. Whether proliferating Tregs from siplizumab cultures actually had suppressive function was not functionally confirmed. About 80-96% of proliferating CD4+ or CD8+ clones could not be given a naive or memory phenotype.

Library preparation was by the immunoSEQ multiplex PCR assay. The deep sequencing platform assayed some 90,000 TCR templates per sample. Genomic DNA extracted from sorted T cells was used for TCRbeta CDR3 sequencing. On the study's bioinformatics: Clonal analysis of TCRbeta CDR3 data was done in the R programming language. Alloreactive CD4+ and CD8+ clones were identified by comparing unstimulated samples to CFSE-low samples taken after the reaction. By matching sequences to the repertoires of sorted unstimulated Treg and non-Treg cells, each alloreactive CD4+ clone was assigned a regulatory or non-regulatory origin. TCRdb retrieved this table from immuneACCESS and kept in-frame rearrangements only. Not all clones are present; in checked studies, unresolved V genes account for under half, and no reason is known for the remainder. The V and J calls and clone size were taken over from that table, and D and trimming were inferred from the DNA. Across this sample there are approximately 100,000 clones, with approximately 91% seen only once. Clones ranked in the top ten supply roughly 2.5% of the sample.

Sequences MDHEN (CDR1) and SYDVKM (CDR2) are obtained from the germline V gene. Including the terminal cysteine and phenylalanine, the CDR3 comprises 17 residues. Of all the DNA, just the CDR3 is kept, 51 bases in frame from base 1. The junction shows trimming of 2 bases on V and 7 bases on J, and the gene matches do not reach 10 bases of it. Sorted unstimulated T cells and proliferating T cells recovered from mixed lymphocyte reactions underwent TCRbeta CDR3 sequencing. Fresh whole blood from about ten HLA-typed healthy donors served as the source for isolating PBMCs. Worth noting for this clone: No antigen is known for it. It has no much larger one-base neighbor in the sample; base qualities were not kept.

The sequenced material came from CD4+ T cells sorted from blood. The clonotype comes from a human donor in good health. Some clones in this sample may be carry-over from other donors' samples. The chain links TRBV28 with TRBJ2-1; the junction holds 11 bases that match TRBD1. Read as DNA, the sequence is TGTGCCAGCAGTTTACGATCCGGGACAGGGGGTCGGAATGAGCAGTTCTTC. Its coded protein is CASSLRSGTGGRNEQFF.